This T cell receptor (beta chain) was sequenced during a study of Ad26.COV2.S vaccination and SARS-CoV-2 variants. Described treatment: 15 to 20 received Ad26.COV2.S at low or high dose, single or two shots; several received placebo; per-sample allocation not given. Repertoires come from day 63 after the first vaccine or placebo injection. As its vector, the vaccine had Ad26, which expressed Wuhan-strain SARS-CoV-2 spike. Some clones are missing from TCRdb's copy, which holds only in-frame ones; the method was immunoSEQ multiplex PCR. The table includes some 370,000 clones, roughly 80% detected once. Study-level findings and limits: Estimates derived from TCR breadth and depth analyses may have underestimated total T cell responses.

This clone was found once. The antigen remains undetermined. Sequenced here: peripheral blood, sampled in a trial of Ad26.COV2.S vaccine versus placebo. This TCR was sampled from a person between 18 and 65 years old who received the Ad26.COV2.S COVID-19 vaccine or a placebo.

CDR3 bases: TGTGCCAGCAGGGGGTCGGGAGGGGCCACTGAAGCTTTCTTT. It is translated as CASRGSGGATEAFF. V is TRBV6-5 and J is TRBJ1-1; D possibly corresponds to TRBD1 (5 bases). The CDR3 loop spans 14 amino acids. Germline V CDR1 and CDR2: MNHEY, SVGAGI. V lost 6 bases and J 4 bases, leaving 15 bases between the germline ends.